This T cell receptor (beta chain) was recovered during a study of identical twins. This clonotype was seen many times. Template switching supplied a universal primer site; unique molecular identifiers were carried on the cDNA. Via MiXCR, TCRdb re-called the 5' RACE reads, giving one row per CDR3 protein. The sample carries under 1 million distinct CDR3 sequences, 9% to 15% recorded once. V was clipped by 0 bases and J by 7 bases; unmatched bases: 5. Germline CDR1 reads MGHRA; CDR2 reads YSYEKL. There are 16 residues in the CDR3. These records were also assigned to another study, of yellow fever vaccine responses in identical twins. That paper states: Each twin's T cell response to the vaccine was reported to look partly convergent and partly personalized.

This receptor was identified in a woman aged 18-29 years in good health. Material: PBMCs. The V and J genes are TRBV4-1 and TRBJ1-6, with 8 bases aligning to TRBD1. The CDR3, as DNA: TGCGCCAGCAGCCAAGATTGGACAGGGAGGAATTCACCCCTCCACTTT. Amino acid sequence: CASSQDWTGRNSPLHF.